What follows is one T cell receptor (beta chain) and its context. Its antigen is undetermined. The data stem from a study of fetal regulatory T cell absence and autoimmunity. Across the whole study: Exocrine pancreas autoimmunity occurred in IPEX patients lacking clinical diabetes.

Study results and limitations: Antigen-driven pancreatic autoimmunity before birth in IPEX was inferred from oligoclonal enrichment. Broadly similar TRB gene family usage was seen in pancreas and cord blood.

Sequencing was at survey level. Sequencing was performed with immunoSEQ multiplex PCR; in TCRdb, only in-frame clones are kept and a portion is missing. This sample has about 95,000 clones, with about 78% found just once. The receptor's source is a male donor with IPEX syndrome. The material sequenced was pancreas tissue.

The CDR3 loop reads CASSAKAPTPNTEAFF. The CDR3, as DNA: TGTGCCAGCTCAGCAAAAGCTCCTACACCGAACACTGAAGCTTTCTTT. J is TRBJ1-1 and V is TRBV18; D not certain. Trimming pared 5 bases from V and 1 base from J, leaving 17 bases between. The CDR3 is 16 amino acids. The germline V gene encodes CDR1 KGHSH and CDR2 LQKENI.